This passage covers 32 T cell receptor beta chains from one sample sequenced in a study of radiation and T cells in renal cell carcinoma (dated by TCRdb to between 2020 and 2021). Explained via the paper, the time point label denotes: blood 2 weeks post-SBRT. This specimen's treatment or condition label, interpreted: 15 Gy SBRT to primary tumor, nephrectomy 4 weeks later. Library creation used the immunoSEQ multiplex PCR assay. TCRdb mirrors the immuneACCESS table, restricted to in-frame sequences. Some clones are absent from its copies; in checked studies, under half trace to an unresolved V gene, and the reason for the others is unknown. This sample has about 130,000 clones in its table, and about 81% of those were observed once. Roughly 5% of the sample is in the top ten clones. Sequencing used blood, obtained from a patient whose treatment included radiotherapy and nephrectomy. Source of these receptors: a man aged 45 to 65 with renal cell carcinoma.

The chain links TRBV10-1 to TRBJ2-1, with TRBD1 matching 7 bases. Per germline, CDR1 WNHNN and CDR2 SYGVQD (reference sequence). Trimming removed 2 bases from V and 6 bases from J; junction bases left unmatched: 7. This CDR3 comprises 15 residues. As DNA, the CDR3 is TGCGCCAGCAGTGAGACGGGTGGACAGGTCAATGAGCAGTTCTTC. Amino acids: CASSETGGQVNEQFF.

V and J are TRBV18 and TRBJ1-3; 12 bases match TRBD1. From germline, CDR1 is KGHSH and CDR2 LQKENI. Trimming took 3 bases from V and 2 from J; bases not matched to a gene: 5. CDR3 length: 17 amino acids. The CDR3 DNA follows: TGTGCCAGCTCACCGGGACAGGGGGCCTCAACTGGAAACACCATATATTTT. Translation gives CASSPGQGASTGNTIYF.

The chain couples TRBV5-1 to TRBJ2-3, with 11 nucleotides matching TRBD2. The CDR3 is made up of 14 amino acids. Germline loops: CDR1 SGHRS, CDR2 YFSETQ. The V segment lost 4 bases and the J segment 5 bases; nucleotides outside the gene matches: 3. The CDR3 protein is CASSGGLAVDTQYF. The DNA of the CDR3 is TGCGCCAGCAGCGGGGGACTAGCGGTAGATACGCAGTATTTT.

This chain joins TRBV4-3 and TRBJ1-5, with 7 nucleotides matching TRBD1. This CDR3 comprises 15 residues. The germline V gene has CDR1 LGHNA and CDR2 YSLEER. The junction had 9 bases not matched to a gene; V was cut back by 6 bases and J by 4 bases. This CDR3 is CASSPDRATNQPQHF. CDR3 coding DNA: TGCGCCAGCAGTCCCGACAGGGCGACAAATCAGCCCCAGCATTTT.

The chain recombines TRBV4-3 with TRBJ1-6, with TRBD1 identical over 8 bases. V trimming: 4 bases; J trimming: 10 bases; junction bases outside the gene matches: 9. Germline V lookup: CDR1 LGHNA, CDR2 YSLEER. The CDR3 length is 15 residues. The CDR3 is CASSPRTGTRSPLHF. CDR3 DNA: TGCGCCAGCAGCCCCCGGACAGGGACGCGCTCACCCCTCCACTTT.

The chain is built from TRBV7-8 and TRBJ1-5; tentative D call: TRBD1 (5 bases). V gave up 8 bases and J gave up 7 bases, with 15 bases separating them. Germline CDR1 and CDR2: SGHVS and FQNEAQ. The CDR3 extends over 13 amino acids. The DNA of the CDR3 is TGTGCCAGCTCCGGGGGACGGGGCCAGCCCCAGCATTTT. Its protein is CASSGGRGQPQHF.

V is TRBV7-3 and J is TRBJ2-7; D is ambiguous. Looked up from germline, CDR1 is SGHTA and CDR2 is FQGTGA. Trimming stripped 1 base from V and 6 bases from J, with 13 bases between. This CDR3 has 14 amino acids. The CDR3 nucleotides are TGTGCCAGCAGCTTAAAGGTGGGTGGGTTCGAGCAGTACTTC. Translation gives CASSLKVGGFEQYF.

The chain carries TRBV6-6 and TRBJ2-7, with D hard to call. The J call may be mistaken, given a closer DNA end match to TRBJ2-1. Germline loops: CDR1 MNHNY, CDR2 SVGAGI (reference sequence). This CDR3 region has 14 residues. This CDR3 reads CASSYSPSYNEQFF. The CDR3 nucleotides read TGTGCCAGCAGTTACTCGCCCTCCTACAATGAGCAGTTCTTC.

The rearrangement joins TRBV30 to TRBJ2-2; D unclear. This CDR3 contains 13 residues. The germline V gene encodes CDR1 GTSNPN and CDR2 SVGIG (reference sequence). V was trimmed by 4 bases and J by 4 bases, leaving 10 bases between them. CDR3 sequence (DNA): TGTGCCTGGAATAGGGTCGTCACCGGGGAGCTGTTTTTT. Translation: CAWNRVVTGELFF.

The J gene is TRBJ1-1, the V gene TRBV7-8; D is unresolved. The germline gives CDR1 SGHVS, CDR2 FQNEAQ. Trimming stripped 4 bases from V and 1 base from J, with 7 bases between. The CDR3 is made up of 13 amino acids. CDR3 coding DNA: TGTGCCAGCAGCTGGACGGAGAACACTGAAGCTTTCTTT. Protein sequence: CASSWTENTEAFF.

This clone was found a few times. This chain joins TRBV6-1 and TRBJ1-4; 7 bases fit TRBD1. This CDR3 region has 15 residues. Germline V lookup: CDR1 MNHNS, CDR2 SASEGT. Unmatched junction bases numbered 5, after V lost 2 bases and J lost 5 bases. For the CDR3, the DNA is TGTGCCAGCAGTGAAACCGGGACAGCCAATGAAAAACTGTTTTTT. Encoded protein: CASSETGTANEKLFF.

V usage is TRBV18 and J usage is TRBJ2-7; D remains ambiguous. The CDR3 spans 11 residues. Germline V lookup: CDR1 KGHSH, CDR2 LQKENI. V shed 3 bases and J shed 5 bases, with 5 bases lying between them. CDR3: CASSPRHEQYF. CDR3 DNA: TGTGCCAGCTCACCGCGGCACGAGCAGTACTTC.

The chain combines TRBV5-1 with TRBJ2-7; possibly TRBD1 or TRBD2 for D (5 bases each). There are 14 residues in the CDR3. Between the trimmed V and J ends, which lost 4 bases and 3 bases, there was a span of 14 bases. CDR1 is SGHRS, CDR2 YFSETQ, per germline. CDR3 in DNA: TGCGCCAGCAGCCATGACGGGACCTACTACGAGCAGTACTTC. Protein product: CASSHDGTYYEQYF.

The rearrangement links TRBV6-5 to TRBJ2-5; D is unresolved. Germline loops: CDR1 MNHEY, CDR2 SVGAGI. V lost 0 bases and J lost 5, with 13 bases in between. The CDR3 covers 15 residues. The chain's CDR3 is CASSYSMRPSETQYF. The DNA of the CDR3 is TGTGCCAGCAGTTACTCGATGCGGCCCAGCGAGACCCAGTACTTC.

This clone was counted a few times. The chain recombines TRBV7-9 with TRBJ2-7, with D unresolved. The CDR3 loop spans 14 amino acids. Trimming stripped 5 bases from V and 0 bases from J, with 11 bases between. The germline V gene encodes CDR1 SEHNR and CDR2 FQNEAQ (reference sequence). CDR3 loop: CASSPITDSYEQYF. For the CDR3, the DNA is TGTGCCAGCAGCCCTATAACAGACTCCTACGAGCAGTACTTC.

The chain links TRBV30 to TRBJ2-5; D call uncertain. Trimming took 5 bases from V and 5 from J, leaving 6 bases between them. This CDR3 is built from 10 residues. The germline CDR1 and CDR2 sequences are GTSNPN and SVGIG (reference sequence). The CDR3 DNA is TGTGCCTGGGCCCGGGAGACCCAGTACTTC. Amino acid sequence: CAWARETQYF. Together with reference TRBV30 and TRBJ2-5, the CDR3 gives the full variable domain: SQTIHQWPATLVQPVGSPLSLECTVEGTSNPNLYWYRQAAGRGLQLLFYSVGIGQISSEVPQNLSASRPQDRQFILSSKKLLLSDSGFYLCAWARETQYFGPGTRLLVL.

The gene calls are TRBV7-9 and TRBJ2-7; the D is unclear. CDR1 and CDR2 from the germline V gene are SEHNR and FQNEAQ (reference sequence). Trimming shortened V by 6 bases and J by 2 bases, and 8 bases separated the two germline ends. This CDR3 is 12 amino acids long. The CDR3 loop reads CASRSETYEQYF. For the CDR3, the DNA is TGTGCCAGCAGGTCTGAAACCTACGAGCAGTACTTC.

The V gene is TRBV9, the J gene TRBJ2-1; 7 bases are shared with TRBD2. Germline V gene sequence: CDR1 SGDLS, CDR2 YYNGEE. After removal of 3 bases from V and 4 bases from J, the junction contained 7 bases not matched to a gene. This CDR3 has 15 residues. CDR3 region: CASSGRAGQYNEQFF. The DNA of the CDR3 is TGTGCCAGCAGCGGTCGAGCGGGGCAATACAATGAGCAGTTCTTC.

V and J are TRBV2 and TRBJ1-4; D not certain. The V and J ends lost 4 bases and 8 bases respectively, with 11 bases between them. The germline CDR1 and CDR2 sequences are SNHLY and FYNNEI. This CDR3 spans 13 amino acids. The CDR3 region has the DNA TGTGCCAGCAGTGGGGTCAGTGAAGAAAAACTGTTTTTT. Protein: CASSGVSEEKLFF.

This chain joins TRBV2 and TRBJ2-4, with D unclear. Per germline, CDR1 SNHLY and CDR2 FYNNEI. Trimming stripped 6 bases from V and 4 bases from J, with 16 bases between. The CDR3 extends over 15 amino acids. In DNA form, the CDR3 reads TGTGCCAGCAGGATGGGTGACCGATCGAAAAACATTCAGTACTTC. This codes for CASRMGDRSKNIQYF.

The CDR3 loop is CASSVIERETQYF. Written as DNA, the CDR3 is TGTGCCAGCAGCGTAATAGAACGAGAGACCCAGTACTTC. J is TRBJ2-5 and V is TRBV9; D ambiguous. There are 13 residues in the CDR3. Between the trimmed V and J ends, which lost 1 base and 4 bases, there was a span of 8 bases. Germline CDR1 reads SGDLS; CDR2 reads YYNGEE.

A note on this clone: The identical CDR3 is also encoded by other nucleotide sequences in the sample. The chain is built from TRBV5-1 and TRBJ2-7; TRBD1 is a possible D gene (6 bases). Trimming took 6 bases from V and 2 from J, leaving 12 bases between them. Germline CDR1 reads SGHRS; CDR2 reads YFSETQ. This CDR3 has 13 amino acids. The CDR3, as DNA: TGCGCCAGCAATGCGCAGGGGACCTACGAGCAGTACTTC. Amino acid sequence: CASNAQGTYEQYF.

CDR3 protein: CASSSTNLYEQYF. The CDR3 coding sequence is TGTGCCAGCAGCTCAACGAACCTCTACGAGCAGTACTTC. The chain carries TRBV7-6 and TRBJ2-7; D gene ambiguous. CDR1 is SGHVS and CDR2 is FNYEAQ in the germline V gene. Between the trimmed V and J ends, which lost 4 bases and 3 bases, there was a span of 10 bases. The CDR3 covers 13 residues.

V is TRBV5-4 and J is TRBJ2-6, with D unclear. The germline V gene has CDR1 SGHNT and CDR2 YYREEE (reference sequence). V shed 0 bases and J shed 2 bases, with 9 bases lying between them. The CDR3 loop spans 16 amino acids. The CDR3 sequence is CASSLEWGTGANVLTF. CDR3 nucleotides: TGTGCCAGCAGCTTGGAGTGGGGAACTGGGGCCAACGTCCTGACTTTC.

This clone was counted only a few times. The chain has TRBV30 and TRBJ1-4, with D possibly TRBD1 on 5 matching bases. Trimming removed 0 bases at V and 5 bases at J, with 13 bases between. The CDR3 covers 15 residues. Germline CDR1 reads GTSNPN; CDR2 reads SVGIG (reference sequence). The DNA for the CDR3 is TGTGCCTGGAGTGTCAAACAGGTAGTAAATGAAAAACTGTTTTTT. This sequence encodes CAWSVKQVVNEKLFF.

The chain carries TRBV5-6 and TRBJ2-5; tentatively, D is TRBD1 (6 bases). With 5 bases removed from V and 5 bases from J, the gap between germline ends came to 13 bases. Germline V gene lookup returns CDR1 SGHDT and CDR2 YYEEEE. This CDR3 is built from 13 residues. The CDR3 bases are TGTGCCAGCAGGCAGGGGTTTCAGGAGACCCAGTACTTC. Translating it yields CASRQGFQETQYF.

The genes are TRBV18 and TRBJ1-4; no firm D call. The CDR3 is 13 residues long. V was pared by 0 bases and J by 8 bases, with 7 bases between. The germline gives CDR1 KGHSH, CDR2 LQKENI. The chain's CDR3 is CASSPPVREKLFF. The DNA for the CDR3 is TGTGCCAGCTCACCACCGGTCAGAGAAAAACTGTTTTTT.

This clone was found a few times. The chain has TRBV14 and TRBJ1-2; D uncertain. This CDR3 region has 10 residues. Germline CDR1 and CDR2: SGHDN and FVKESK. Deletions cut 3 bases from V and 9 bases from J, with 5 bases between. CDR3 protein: CASSHKCYTF. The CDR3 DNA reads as TGTGCCAGCAGCCATAAGTGCTACACCTTC.

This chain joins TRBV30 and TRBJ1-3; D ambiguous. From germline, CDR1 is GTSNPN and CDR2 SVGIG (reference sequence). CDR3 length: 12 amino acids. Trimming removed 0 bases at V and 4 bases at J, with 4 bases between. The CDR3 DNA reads TGTGCCTGGAGTGTTATGGGAAACACCATATATTTT. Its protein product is CAWSVMGNTIYF.

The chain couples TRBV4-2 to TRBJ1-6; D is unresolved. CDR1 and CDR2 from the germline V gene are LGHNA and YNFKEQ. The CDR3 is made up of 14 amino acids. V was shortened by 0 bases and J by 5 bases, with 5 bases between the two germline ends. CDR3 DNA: TGTGCCAGCAGCCAAGATATAAATAATTCACCCCTCCACTTT. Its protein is CASSQDINNSPLHF.

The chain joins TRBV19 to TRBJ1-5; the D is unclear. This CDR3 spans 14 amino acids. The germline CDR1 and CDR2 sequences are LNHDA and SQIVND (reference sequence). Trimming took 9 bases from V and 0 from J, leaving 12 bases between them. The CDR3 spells CASLLGNSNQPQHF. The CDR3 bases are TGTGCCAGCCTGCTAGGGAATAGCAATCAGCCCCAGCATTTT.

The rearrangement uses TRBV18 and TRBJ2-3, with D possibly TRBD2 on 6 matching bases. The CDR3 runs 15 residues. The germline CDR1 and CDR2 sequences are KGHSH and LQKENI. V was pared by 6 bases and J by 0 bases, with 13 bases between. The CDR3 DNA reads TGTGCCAGCTCCCGGGACTTACCTAGCACAGATACGCAGTATTTT. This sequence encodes CASSRDLPSTDTQYF.